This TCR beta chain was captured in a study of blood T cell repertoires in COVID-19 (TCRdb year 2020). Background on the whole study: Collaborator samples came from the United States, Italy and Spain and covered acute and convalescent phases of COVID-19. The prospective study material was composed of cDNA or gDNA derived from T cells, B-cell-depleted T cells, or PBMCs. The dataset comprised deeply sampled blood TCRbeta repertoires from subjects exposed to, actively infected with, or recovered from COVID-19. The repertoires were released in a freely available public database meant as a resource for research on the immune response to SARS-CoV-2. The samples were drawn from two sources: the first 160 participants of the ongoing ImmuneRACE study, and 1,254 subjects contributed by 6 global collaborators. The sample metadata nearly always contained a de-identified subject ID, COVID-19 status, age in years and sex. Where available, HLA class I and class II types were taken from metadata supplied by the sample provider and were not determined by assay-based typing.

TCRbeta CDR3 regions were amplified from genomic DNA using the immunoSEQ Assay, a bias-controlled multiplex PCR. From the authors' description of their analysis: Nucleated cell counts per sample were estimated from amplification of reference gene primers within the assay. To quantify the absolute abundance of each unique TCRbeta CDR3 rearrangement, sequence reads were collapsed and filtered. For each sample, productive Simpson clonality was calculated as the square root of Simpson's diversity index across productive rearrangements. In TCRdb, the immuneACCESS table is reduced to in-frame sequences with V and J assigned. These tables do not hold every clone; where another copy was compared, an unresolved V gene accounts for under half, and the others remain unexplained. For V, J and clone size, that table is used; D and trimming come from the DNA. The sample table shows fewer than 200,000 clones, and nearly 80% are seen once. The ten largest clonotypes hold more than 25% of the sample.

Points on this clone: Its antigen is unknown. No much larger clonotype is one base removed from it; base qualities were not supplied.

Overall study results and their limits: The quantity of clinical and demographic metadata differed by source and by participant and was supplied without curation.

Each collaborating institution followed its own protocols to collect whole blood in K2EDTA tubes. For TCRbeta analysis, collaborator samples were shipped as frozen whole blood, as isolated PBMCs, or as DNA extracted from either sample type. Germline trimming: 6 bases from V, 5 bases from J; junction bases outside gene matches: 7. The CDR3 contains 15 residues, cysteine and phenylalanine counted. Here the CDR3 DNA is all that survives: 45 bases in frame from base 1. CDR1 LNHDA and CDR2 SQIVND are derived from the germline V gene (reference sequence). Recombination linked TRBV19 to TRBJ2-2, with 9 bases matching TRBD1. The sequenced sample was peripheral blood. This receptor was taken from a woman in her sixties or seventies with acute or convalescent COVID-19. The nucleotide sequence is TGTGCCAGTAGCCCCGGGACAGGGTTGACCGGGGAGCTGTTTTTT. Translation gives CASSPGTGLTGELFF.